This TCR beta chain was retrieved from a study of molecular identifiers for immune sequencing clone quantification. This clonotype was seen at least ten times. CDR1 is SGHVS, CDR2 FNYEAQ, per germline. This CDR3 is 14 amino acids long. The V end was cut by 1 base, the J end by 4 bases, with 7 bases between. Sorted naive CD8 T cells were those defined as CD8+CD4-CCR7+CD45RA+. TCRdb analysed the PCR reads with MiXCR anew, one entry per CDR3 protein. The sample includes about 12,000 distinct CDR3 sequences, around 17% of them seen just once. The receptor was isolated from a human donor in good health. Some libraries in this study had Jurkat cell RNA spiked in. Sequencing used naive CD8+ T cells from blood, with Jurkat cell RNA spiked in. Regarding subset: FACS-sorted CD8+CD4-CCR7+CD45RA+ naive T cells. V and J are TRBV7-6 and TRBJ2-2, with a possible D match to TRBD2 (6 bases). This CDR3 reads CASSLGEATGELFF. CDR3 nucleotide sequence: TGTGCCAGCAGCTTAGGGGAGGCCACCGGGGAGCTGTTTTTT.